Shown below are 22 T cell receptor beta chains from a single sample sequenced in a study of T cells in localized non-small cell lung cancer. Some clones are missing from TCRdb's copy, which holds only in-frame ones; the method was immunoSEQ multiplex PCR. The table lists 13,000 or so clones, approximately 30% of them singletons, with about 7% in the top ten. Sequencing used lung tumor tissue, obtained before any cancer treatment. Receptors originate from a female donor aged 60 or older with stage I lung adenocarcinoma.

The DNA for the CDR3 is TGTGCCAGTACCCTAATTTGGGGACCCGGCACCATATATTTT. Residues: CASTLIWGPGTIYF. The chain recombines TRBV19 with TRBJ1-3; D possibly corresponds to TRBD1 (5 bases). Germline V CDR1 and CDR2: LNHDA, SQIVND (reference sequence). The CDR3 loop spans 14 amino acids. Deletions cut 7 bases from V and 9 bases from J, with 19 bases between.

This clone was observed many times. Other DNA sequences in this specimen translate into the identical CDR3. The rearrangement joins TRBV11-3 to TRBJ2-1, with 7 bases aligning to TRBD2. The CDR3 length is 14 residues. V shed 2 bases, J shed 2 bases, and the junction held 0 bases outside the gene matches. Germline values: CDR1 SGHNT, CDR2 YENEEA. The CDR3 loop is CASSLSGAYNEQFF. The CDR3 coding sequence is TGTGCCAGCAGCTTAAGCGGGGCCTACAATGAGCAGTTCTTC.

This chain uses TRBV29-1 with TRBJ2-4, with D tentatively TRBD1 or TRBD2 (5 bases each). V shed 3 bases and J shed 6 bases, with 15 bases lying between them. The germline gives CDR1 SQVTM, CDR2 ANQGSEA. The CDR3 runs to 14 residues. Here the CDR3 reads CSVENLGRGNIQYF. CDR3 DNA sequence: TGCAGCGTTGAGAATCTGGGACGCGGAAACATTCAGTACTTC.

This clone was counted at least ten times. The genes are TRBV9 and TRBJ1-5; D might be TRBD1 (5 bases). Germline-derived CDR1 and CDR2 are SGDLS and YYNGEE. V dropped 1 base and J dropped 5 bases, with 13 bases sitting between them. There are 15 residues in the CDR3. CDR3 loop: CASSVRGSQDQPQHF. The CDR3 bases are TGTGCCAGCAGCGTAAGGGGATCCCAGGATCAGCCCCAGCATTTT.

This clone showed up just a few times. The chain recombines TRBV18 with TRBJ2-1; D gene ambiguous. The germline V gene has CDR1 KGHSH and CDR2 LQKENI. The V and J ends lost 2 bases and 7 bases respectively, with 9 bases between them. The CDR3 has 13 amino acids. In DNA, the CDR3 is TGTGCCAGCTCACCAGACTGGGTTAATGAGCAGTTCTTC. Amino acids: CASSPDWVNEQFF.

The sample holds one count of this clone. Here the CDR3 DNA reads TGCGCCAGCAGCTTGACCGGGACAGTAAACACTGAAGCTTTCTTT. This gives the protein CASSLTGTVNTEAFF. The chain joins TRBV5-1 to TRBJ1-1, with 7 bases matching TRBD1. Germline CDR1 SGHRS, CDR2 YFSETQ. Trimming cost V 1 base and J 2 bases; bases outside gene matches: 5. The length of the CDR3 is 15 residues.

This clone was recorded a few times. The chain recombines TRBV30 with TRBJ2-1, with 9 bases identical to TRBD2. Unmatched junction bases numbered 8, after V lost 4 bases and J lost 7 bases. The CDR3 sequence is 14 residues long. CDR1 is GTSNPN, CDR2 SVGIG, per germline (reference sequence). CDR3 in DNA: TGTGCCTGGACTTTTAGCGGGAGTTCGAATGAGCAGTTCTTC. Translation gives CAWTFSGSSNEQFF. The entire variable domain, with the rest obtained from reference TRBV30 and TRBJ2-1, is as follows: SQTIHQWPATLVQPVGSPLSLECTVEGTSNPNLYWYRQAAGRGLQLLFYSVGIGQISSEVPQNLSASRPQDRQFILSSKKLLLSDSGFYLCAWTFSGSSNEQFFGPGTRLTVL.

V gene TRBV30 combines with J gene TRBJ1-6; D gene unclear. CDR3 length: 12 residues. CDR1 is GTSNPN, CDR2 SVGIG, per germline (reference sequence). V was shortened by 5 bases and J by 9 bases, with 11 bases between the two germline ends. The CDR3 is CAWGRESSPLHF. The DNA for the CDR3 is TGTGCCTGGGGGAGGGAGAGTTCACCCCTCCACTTT. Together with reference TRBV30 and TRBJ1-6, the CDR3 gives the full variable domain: SQTIHQWPATLVQPVGSPLSLECTVEGTSNPNLYWYRQAAGRGLQLLFYSVGIGQISSEVPQNLSASRPQDRQFILSSKKLLLSDSGFYLCAWGRESSPLHFGNGTRLTVT.

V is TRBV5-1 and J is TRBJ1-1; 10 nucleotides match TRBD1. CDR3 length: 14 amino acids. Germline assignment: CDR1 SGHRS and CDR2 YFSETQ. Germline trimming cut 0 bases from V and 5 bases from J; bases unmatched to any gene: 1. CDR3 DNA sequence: TGCGCCAGCAGCTTGGGGACAGGGGGGACTGAAGCTTTCTTT. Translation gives CASSLGTGGTEAFF.

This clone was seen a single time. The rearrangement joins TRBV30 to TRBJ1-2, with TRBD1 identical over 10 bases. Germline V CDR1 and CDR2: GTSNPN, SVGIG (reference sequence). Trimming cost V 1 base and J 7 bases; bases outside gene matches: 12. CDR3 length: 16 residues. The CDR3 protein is CAWSDRWDRGRSGYTF. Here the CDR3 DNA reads TGTGCCTGGAGTGACCGGTGGGACAGGGGAAGGAGTGGCTACACCTTC. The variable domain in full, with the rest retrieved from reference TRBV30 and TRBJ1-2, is SQTIHQWPATLVQPVGSPLSLECTVEGTSNPNLYWYRQAAGRGLQLLFYSVGIGQISSEVPQNLSASRPQDRQFILSSKKLLLSDSGFYLCAWSDRWDRGRSGYTFGSGTRLTVV.

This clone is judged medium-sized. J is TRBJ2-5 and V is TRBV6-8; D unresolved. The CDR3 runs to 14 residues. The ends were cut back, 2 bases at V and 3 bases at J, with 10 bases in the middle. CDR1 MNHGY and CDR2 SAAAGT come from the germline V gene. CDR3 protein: CASSYERVEETQYF. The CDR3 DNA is TGTGCCAGCAGTTACGAAAGGGTGGAAGAGACCCAGTACTTC.

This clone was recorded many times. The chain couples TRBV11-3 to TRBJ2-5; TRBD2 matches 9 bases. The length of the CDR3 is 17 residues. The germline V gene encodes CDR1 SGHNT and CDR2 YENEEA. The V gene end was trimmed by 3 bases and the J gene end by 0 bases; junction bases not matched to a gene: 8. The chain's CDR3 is CASSLETSGPYQETQYF. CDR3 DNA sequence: TGTGCCAGCAGCTTGGAGACTAGCGGCCCGTACCAAGAGACCCAGTACTTC.

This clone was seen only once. The CDR3, as DNA: TGCAGCGTAGGGGAGGATGGAAACACCATATATTTT. Translation: CSVGEDGNTIYF. V usage is TRBV29-1 and J usage is TRBJ1-3; TRBD1 might be the D (5 bases). The V end was cut by 6 bases, the J end by 3 bases, with 9 bases between. The CDR3 contains 12 residues. Per the germline V gene, CDR1 is SQVTM and CDR2 is ANQGSEA.

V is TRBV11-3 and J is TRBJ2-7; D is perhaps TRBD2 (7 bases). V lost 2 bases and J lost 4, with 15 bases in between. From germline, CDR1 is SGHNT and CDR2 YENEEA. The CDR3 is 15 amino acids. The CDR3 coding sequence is TGTGCCAGCAGCTTACGGGGGGCGCATTCTTACGAGCAGTACTTC. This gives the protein CASSLRGAHSYEQYF.

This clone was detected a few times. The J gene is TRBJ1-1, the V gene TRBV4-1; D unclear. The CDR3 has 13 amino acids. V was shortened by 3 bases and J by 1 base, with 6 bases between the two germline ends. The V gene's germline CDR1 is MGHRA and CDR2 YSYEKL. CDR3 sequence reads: CASSQTGNTEAFF. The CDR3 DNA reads TGCGCCAGCAGCCAGACGGGGAACACTGAAGCTTTCTTT.

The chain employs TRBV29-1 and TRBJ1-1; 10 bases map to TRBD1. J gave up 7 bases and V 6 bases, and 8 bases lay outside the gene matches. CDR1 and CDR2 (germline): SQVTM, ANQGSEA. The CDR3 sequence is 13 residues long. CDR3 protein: CSVTGTGDGEAFF. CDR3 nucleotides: TGCAGCGTGACGGGGACAGGGGACGGTGAAGCTTTCTTT.

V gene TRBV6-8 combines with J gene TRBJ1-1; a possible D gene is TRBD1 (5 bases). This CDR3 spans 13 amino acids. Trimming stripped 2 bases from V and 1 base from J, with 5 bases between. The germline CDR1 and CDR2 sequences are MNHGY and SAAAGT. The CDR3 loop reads CASSYGGNTEAFF. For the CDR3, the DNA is TGTGCCAGCAGTTACGGGGGGAACACTGAAGCTTTCTTT.

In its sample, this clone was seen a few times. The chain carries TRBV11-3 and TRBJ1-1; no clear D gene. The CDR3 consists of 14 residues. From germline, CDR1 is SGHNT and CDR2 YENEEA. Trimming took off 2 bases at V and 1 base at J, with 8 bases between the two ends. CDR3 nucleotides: TGTGCCAGCAGCTTAAGTGTTGGGAACACTGAAGCTTTCTTT. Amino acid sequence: CASSLSVGNTEAFF.

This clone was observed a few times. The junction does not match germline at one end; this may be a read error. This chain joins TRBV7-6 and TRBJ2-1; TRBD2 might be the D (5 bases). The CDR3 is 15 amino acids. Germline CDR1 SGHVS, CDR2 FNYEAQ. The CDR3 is CASSGGSSSYNEQFF. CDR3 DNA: TGTGCTAGCAGCGGCGGATCCTCCTCCTACAATGAGCAGTTCTTC.

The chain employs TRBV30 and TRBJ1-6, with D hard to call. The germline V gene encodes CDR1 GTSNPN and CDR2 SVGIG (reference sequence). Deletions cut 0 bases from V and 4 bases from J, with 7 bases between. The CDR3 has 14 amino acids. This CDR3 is CAWSVDQYNSPLHF. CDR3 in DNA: TGTGCCTGGAGTGTCGACCAGTATAATTCACCCCTCCACTTT.

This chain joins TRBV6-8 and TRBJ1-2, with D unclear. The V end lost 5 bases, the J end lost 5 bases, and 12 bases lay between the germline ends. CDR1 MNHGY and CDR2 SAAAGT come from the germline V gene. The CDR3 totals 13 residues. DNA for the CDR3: TGTGCCAGCAGTACCCCAGGAACTTATGGCTACACCTTC. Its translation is CASSTPGTYGYTF.

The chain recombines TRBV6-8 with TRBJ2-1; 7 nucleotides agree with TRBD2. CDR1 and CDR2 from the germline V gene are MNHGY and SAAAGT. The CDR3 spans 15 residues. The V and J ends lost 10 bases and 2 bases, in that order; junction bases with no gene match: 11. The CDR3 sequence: CATQREPTTYNEQFF. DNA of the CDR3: TGTGCCACTCAGCGGGAACCAACCACCTACAATGAGCAGTTCTTC.